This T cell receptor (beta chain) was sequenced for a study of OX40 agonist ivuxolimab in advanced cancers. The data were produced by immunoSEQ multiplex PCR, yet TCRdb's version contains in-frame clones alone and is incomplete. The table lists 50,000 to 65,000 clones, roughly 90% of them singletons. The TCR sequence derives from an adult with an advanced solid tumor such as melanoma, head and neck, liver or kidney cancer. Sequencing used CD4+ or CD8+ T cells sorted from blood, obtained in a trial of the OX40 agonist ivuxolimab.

DNA of the CDR3: TGTGCCAGTAGTGTCGCGGGAGGGTTCACCGGGGAGCTGTTTTTT. It specifies CASSVAGGFTGELFF. The rearrangement joins TRBV19 to TRBJ2-2; 9 positions agree with TRBD2. Losses at the gene ends were 5 bases for V and 4 bases for J; bases not matched to a gene: 5. This CDR3 region has 15 residues. Germline lookup yields CDR1 LNHDA and CDR2 SQIVND (reference sequence). The full variable domain, its missing parts supplied by reference TRBV19 and TRBJ2-2, is DGGITQSPKYLFRKEGQNVTLSCEQNLNHDAMYWYRQDPGQGLRLIYYSQIVNDFQKGDIAEGYSVSREKKESFPLTVTSAQKNPTAFYLCASSVAGGFTGELFFGEGSRLTVL.